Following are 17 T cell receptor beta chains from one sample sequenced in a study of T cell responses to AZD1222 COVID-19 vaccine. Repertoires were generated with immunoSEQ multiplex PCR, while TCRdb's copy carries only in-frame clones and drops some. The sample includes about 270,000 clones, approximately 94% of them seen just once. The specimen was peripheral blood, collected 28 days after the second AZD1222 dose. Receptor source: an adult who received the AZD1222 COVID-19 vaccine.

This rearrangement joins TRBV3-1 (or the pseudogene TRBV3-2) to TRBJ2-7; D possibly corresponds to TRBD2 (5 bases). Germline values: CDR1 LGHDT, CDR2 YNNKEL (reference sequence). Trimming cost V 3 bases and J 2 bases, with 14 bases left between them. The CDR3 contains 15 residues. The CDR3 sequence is CASSHLAGAPYEQYF. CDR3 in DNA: TGTGCCAGCAGCCATCTAGCCGGAGCCCCCTACGAGCAGTACTTC.

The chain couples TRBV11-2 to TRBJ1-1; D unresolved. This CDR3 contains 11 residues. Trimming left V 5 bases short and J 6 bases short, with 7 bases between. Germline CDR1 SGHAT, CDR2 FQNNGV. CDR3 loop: CASSPFSEAFF. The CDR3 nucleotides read TGTGCCAGCAGCCCGTTTTCTGAAGCTTTCTTT.

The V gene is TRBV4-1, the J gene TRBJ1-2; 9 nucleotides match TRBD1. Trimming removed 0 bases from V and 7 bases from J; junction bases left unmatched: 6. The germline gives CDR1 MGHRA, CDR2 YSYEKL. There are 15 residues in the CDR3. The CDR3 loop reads CASSQEGTGLSGYTF. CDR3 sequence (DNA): TGCGCCAGCAGCCAAGAAGGGACAGGGCTTTCTGGCTACACCTTC.

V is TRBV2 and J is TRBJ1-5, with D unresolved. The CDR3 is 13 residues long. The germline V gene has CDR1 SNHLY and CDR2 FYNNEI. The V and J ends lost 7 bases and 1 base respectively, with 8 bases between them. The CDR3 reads CASKVRSNQPQHF. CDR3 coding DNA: TGTGCCAGCAAGGTCAGAAGCAATCAGCCCCAGCATTTT. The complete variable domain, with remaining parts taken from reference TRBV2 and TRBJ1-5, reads EPEVTQTPSHQVTQMGQEVILRCVPISNHLYFYWYRQILGQKVEFLVSFYNNEISEKSEIFDDQFSVERPDGSNFTLKIRSTKLEDSAMYFCASKVRSNQPQHFGDGTRLSIL.

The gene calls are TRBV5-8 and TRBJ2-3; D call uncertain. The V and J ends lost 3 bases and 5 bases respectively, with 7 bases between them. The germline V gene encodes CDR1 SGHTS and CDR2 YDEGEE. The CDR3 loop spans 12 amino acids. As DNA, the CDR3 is TGTGCCAGCAGCTCCGGTCGAGATACGCAGTATTTT. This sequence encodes CASSSGRDTQYF.

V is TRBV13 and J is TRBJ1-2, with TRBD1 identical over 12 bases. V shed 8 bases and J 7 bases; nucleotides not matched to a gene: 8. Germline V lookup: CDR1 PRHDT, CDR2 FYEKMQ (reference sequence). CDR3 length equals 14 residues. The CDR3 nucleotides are TGTGCCAGCGGGACAGGGGGCGGATCGTTTGGCTACACCTTC. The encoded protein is CASGTGGGSFGYTF. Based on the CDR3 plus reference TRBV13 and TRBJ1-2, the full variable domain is AAGVIQSPRHLIKEKRETATLKCYPIPRHDTVYWYQQGPGQDPQFLISFYEKMQSDKGSIPDRFSAQQFSDYHSELNMSSLELGDSALYFCASGTGGGSFGYTFGSGTRLTVV.

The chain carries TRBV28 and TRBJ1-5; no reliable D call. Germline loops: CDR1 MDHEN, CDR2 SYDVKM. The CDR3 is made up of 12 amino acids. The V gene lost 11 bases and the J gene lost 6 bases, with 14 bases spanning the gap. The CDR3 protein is CAARSELQPQHF. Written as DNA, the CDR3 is TGTGCCGCTCGATCGGAACTTCAGCCCCAGCATTTT. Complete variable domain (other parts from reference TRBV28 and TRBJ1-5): DVKVTQSSRYLVKRTGEKVFLECVQDMDHENMFWYRQDPGLGLRLIYFSYDVKMKEKGDIPEGYSVSREKKERFSLILESASTNQTSMYLCAARSELQPQHFGDGTRLSIL.

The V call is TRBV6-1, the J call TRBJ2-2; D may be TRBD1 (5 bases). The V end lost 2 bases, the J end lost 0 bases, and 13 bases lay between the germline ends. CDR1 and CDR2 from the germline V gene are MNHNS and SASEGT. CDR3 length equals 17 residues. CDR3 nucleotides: TGTGCCAGCAGTGAACTGGGCAGGACATCGAACACCGGGGAGCTGTTTTTT. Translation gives CASSELGRTSNTGELFF.

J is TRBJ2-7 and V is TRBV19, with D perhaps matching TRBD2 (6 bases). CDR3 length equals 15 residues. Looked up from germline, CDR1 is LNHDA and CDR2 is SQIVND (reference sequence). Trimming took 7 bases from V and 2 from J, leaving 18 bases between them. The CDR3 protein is CASTAGGRNTYEQYF. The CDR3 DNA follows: TGTGCCAGTACAGCGGGTGGACGTAATACCTACGAGCAGTACTTC. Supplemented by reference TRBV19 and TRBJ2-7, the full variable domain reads DGGITQSPKYLFRKEGQNVTLSCEQNLNHDAMYWYRQDPGQGLRLIYYSQIVNDFQKGDIAEGYSVSREKKESFPLTVTSAQKNPTAFYLCASTAGGRNTYEQYFGPGTRLTVT.

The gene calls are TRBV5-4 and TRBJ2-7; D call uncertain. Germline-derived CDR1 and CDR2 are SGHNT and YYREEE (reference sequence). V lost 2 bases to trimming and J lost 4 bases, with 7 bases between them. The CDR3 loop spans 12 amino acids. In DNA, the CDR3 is TGTGCCAGCAGCTTAGATGAATACGAGCAGTACTTC. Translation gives CASSLDEYEQYF. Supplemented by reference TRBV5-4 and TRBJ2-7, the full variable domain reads ETGVTQSPTHLIKTRGQQVTLRCSSQSGHNTVSWYQQALGQGPQFIFQYYREEENGRGNFPPRFSGLQFPNYSSELNVNALELDDSALYLCASSLDEYEQYFGPGTRLTVT.

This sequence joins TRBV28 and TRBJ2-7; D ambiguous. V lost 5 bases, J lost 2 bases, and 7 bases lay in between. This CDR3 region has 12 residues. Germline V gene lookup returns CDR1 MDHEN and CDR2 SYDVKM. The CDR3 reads CASSPLPYEQYF. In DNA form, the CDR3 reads TGTGCCAGCAGTCCCCTCCCCTACGAGCAGTACTTC.

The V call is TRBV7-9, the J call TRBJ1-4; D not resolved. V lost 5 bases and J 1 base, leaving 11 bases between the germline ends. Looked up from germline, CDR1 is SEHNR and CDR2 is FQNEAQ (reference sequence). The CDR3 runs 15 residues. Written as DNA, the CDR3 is TGTGCCAGCAGCCGAGGGATGGGAACTAATGAAAAACTGTTTTTT. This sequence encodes CASSRGMGTNEKLFF.

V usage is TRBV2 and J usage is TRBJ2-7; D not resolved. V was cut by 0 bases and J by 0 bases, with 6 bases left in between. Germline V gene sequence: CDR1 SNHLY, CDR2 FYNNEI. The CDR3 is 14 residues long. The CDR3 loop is CASSEAVGSYEQYF. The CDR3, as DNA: TGTGCCAGCAGTGAAGCGGTGGGCTCCTACGAGCAGTACTTC.

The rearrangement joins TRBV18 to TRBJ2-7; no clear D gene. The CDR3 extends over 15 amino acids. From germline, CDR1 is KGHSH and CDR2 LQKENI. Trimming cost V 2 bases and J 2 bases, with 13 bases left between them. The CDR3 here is CASSPGQVITYEQYF. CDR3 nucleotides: TGTGCCAGCTCACCAGGCCAGGTAATCACCTACGAGCAGTACTTC.

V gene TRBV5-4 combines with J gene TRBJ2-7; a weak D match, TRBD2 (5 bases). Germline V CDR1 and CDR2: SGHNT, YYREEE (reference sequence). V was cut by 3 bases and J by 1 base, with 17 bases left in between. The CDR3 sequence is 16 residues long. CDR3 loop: CASSYTGLVKSYEQYF. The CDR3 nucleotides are TGTGCCAGCAGCTATACCGGACTGGTAAAATCCTACGAGCAGTACTTC.

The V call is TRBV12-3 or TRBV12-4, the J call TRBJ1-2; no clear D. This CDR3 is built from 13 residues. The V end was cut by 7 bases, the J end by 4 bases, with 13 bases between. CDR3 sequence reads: CASTLERSYGYTF. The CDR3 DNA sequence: TGTGCCAGCACCTTGGAACGATCCTATGGCTACACCTTC.

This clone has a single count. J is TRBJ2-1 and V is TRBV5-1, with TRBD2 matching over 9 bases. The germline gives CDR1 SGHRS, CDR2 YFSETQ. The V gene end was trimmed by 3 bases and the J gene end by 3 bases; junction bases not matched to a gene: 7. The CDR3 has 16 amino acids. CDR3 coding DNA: TGCGCCAGCAGCTCGACCTTTAGCGGGAGCTACAATGAGCAGTTCTTC. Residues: CASSSTFSGSYNEQFF. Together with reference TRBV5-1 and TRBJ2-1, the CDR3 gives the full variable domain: KAGVTQTPRYLIKTRGQQVTLSCSPISGHRSVSWYQQTPGQGLQFLFEYFSETQRNKGNFPGRFSGRQFSNSRSEMNVSTLELGDSALYLCASSSTFSGSYNEQFFGPGTRLTVL.